This T cell receptor beta chain was identified during a study of blood T cell repertoires in COVID-19. Study in general: Sites in the United States, Italy and Spain provided acute and convalescent COVID-19 samples.

V was trimmed by 4 bases and J by 0 bases, leaving 17 bases between them. Germline CDR1 is SGHRS and CDR2 is YFSETQ. The CDR3 sequence is 17 residues long. Produced via immunoSEQ multiplex PCR; TCRdb's table is partial and in-frame only. This sample has roughly 300,000 clones, with more than 80% found just once. The chain uses TRBV5-1 and TRBJ1-3; D uncertain. The sequence was obtained from a woman aged 25 to 39 with COVID-19, enrolled during active disease. Material for sequencing was peripheral blood. DNA of the CDR3: TGCGCCAGCAGCCCCGGCCCCAGGTTAGACTCTGGAAACACCATATATTTT. Its translation: CASSPGPRLDSGNTIYF.